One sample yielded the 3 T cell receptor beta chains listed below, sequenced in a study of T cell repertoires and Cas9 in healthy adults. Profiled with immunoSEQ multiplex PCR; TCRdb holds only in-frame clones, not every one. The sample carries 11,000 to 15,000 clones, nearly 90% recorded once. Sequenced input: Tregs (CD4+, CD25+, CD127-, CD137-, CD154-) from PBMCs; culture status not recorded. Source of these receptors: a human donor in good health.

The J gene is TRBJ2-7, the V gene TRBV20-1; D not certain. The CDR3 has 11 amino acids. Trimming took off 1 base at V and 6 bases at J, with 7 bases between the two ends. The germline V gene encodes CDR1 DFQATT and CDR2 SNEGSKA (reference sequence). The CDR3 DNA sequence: TGCAGTGCTAGAGGGGCAGCCGAGCAGTACGTC. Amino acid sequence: CSARGAAEQYV.

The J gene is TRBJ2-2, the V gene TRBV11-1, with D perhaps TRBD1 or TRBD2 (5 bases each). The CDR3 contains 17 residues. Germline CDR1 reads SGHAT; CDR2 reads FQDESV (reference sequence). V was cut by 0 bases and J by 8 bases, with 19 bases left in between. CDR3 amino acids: CASSLATLGADGGELFF. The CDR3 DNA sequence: TGTGCCAGCAGCTTAGCCACTCTCGGGGCGGACGGTGGGGAGCTGTTTTTT. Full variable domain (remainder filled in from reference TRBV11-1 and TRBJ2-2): EAEVAQSPRYKITEKSQAVAFWCDPISGHATLYWYRQILGQGPELLVQFQDESVVDDSQLPKDRFSAERLKGVDSTLKIQPAELGDSAMYLCASSLATLGADGGELFFGEGSRLTVL.

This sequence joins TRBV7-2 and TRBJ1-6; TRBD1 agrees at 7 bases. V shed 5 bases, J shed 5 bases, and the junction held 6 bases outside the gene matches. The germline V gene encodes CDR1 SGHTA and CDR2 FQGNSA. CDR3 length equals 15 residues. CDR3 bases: TGTGCCAGCAGCACCGGGACAGCCAATAATTCACCCCTCCACTTT. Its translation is CASSTGTANNSPLHF.